This TCR beta chain was sequenced in a study of shared clonotypes between healthy human individuals. The method was immunoSEQ multiplex PCR; TCRdb's version includes in-frame clones alone and lacks a portion of them. The sample lists about 1 million clones; 60% to 80% were seen once. General observations from the study: Read depth was anticipated to influence clonotype sharing among donors. Sharing across a handful of donors was seen in 4% to 6.5% of naive CD4 clonotypes.

Adult donors, all healthy and HIV-negative, had no recent acute infections or vaccinations. This clone was observed a handful of times. Its matching antigen is unknown. This CDR3 region has 15 residues. In germline, CDR1 is MNHNS, CDR2 SASEGT. Trimming shortened V by 1 base and J by 4 bases, and 14 bases separated the two germline ends. The clonotype originates from a man younger than 30 in good health. The sample consisted of memory CD4+ T cells sorted from blood. Subset specified: CD45RA-negative fraction. V is TRBV6-1 and J is TRBJ2-7; tentative D call: TRBD2 (6 bases). CDR3: CASSEGVAEHYEQYF. The DNA of the CDR3 is TGTGCCAGCAGTGAAGGGGTAGCGGAACATTACGAGCAGTACTTC.